Detailed here is one T cell receptor beta chain. Its antigen remains unidentified. No quality values exist for individual bases; no much larger clone is one base distant. This specimen comes from a study of T cell responses to AZD1222 COVID-19 vaccine (dated by TCRdb to 2020 to 2022). Regarding the research as a whole: AZD1222 recipients given second doses at about 4 weeks or at about 12 weeks were pooled, since spike-specific TCR depth and breadth were not found to differ between the two schedules. TCR sequencing was performed for more than 230 trial participants, of whom 207 were given two doses of AZD1222 and roughly 25 were given two doses of MenACWY control vaccine. Trial participants were enrolled by age into subgroups of 18-55, 56-69 and 70-plus years, and about 150, 27 and 61 TCR-sequenced participants, respectively, were included in these subgroups. General conclusions and limits of the study: Conclusions about previously exposed vaccinees are limited because only five to seven AZD1222 recipients were SARS-CoV-2 seropositive at baseline. No day 14 peak-response samples were available, so repertoires were characterized only after the peak T cell response. In the small 56-69-year group, the increase in depth fell short of significance, most likely because of low power. The whole spike protein was spanned by vaccine-associated CD4 TCRs, and dominant responses were seen in regions 160-218 and 743-854. Participants were mostly white British and included more females than males, and it was suggested by the authors that clonal diversity may have been underestimated. Epitopes outside the regions mutated in the B.1.351 and B.1.1.7 variants were reportedly recognized by nearly half of the unique spike-specific TCRs. After two AZD1222 doses, spike-specific TCR breadth and depth were significantly higher than at day 0 and than in MenACWY recipients.

What this sample's time point label stands for: baseline before first vaccination. Vaccinee samples were obtained from the UK trials COV001 and COV002, which included a single-blind randomized controlled phase 2/3 trial of AZD1222 (ChAdOx1 nCoV-19) in healthy adults. Trial participant PBMC samples were collected at day 0 and day 28 after the second dose for TCRbeta chain sequencing. The CDR3 regions of human TCRbeta chains were analyzed by immunosequencing. Per the authors' processing: TCRs in the repertoires were matched against a reference library of SARS-CoV-2-specific TCRs that had been generated with the MIRA antigen-specificity platform. Breadth was defined as the fraction of unique TCRs that were SARS-CoV-2-associated, and depth was defined as the fraction of total T cells that were SARS-CoV-2-associated. Using the MIRA data, each spike-specific TCR was assigned both to the spike region to which the TCR was reactive and to a CD4 or CD8 class. Log10-transformed breadth and depth values were compared by one-way ANOVA with Sidak's multiple comparisons tests. TCRdb provides this immuneACCESS table in a form limited to in-frame rearrangements. Some clones are lacking; in checked studies, under half of them reflect an unresolved V gene, and why the rest are absent is not known. V and J calls and clone size are those listed in that table; D and trimming were worked out from the DNA. In all, the sample holds approximately 71,000 clones, and approximately 91% of those were seen once. In total, the top ten clones hold roughly 8.3% of the sample.

The cysteine opens and the phenylalanine closes a CDR3 of 16 amino acids. Only the CDR3 DNA is retained, 48 bases long and in frame from the first base. Based on the germline V gene (reference sequence), the CDR1 and CDR2 sequences are LNHDA and SQIVND. After removal of 5 bases from V and 1 base from J, the junction retains 10 bases not matched to a gene. Recombination linked TRBV19 to TRBJ1-1, and TRBD1 aligns with 7 junction nucleotides. The material was peripheral blood, obtained on day 0 of AZD1222 vaccination. This sequence originates from an adult in good health. The CDR3: CASSLIPTGQNTEAFF. The nucleotide sequence is given as TGTGCCAGTAGTCTTATTCCGACAGGGCAGAACACTGAAGCTTTCTTT.